These 18 T cell receptor beta chains came from one sample sequenced in a study of early T cells in non-severe SARS-CoV-2 infection (dated by TCRdb to the early 2020s). Preparation of the library involved 5' RACE. Sequencing used a NextSeq 500. TCRdb reprocessing: public reads trimmed at Q25 with fastp, clones called with MiXCR, in-frame beta chains kept. All rows with the same CDR3 protein become a single entry with the most common DNA and genes. The sample records approximately 66,000 distinct CDR3 sequences, around 11% of which are singletons. Together, the top ten hold 1.2% of the sample. Sequenced material: whole blood, taken at baseline. The source is an adult who was a healthcare worker with PCR-confirmed SARS-CoV-2 infection or an uninfected control (not recorded which). The donor label of this sample is uncertain.

This chain links TRBV7-8 with TRBJ1-1, with 10 bases aligning to TRBD1. This CDR3 contains 17 residues. Trimming cost V 0 bases and J 6 bases; bases outside gene matches: 10. Per the germline V gene, CDR1 is SGHVS and CDR2 is FQNEAQ. CDR3 nucleotides: TGTGCCAGCAGCTTAGCGACAGGGGGCCTCTTTCTTGCTGAAGCTTTCTTT. Translated: CASSLATGGLFLAEAFF.

The chain recombines TRBV12-3 or TRBV12-4 with TRBJ1-3, with D possibly being TRBD1 (5 bases). V lost 6 bases and J lost 0, with 9 bases in between. The CDR3 is 14 amino acids. The CDR3 spells CASRRDFSGNTIYF. CDR3 DNA: TGTGCCAGCAGGCGGGACTTCTCTGGAAACACCATATATTTT.

The chain carries TRBV6-6 and TRBJ2-4; TRBD1 aligns across 10 bases. Germline values: CDR1 MNHNY, CDR2 SVGAGI (reference sequence). Trimming removed 5 bases from V and 5 bases from J; junction bases left unmatched: 9. The CDR3 contains 16 residues. Here the CDR3 reads CASSQRTGGRENIQYF. DNA for the CDR3: TGTGCCAGCAGTCAAAGGACAGGGGGAAGGGAAAACATTCAGTACTTC.

The table lists this clonotype with a few counts. V is TRBV19 and J is TRBJ1-4, with 9 bases identical to TRBD1. Trimming removed 8 bases from V and 4 bases from J; junction bases left unmatched: 11. Germline loops: CDR1 LNHDA, CDR2 SQIVND (reference sequence). The CDR3 extends over 16 amino acids. The CDR3 region is CASGTWTGANNEKLFF. The CDR3 DNA is TGTGCCAGTGGAACCTGGACAGGGGCGAATAATGAAAAACTGTTTTTT.

This clonotype was counted at least ten times. The CDR3 bases are TGTGCCAGCAGCCAAGATAGGGGGATGATGAACACTGAAGCTTTCTTT. Its translation: CASSQDRGMMNTEAFF. This sequence joins TRBV3-1 and TRBJ1-1, with D possibly being TRBD1 (6 bases). CDR1 is LGHDT and CDR2 is YNNKEL in the germline V gene (reference sequence). The V gene lost 0 bases and the J gene lost 0 bases, with 11 bases spanning the gap. The CDR3 extends over 16 amino acids. The full variable domain, in which reference TRBV3-1 and TRBJ1-1 provide the parts outside the CDR3, is DTAVSQTPKYLVTQMGNDKSIKCEQNLGHDTMYWYKQDSKKFLKIMFSYNNKELIINETVPNRFSPKSPDKAHLNLHINSLELGDSAVYFCASSQDRGMMNTEAFFGQGTRLTVV.

In its sample, this clonotype was seen a few times. The J gene is TRBJ2-7, the V gene TRBV2; the D gene could be TRBD1 or TRBD2 (6 bases each). Germline loops: CDR1 SNHLY, CDR2 FYNNEI. CDR3 length: 13 residues. The germline V and J ends were trimmed by 4 bases and 2 bases, with 9 bases remaining between them. CDR3 protein: CASSAGAPYEQYV. CDR3 in DNA: TGTGCCAGCAGTGCGGGGGCCCCCTACGAGCAGTACGTC.

The rearrangement joins TRBV5-1 to TRBJ2-5; 8 nucleotides agree with TRBD1. This CDR3 is built from 14 residues. The V gene's germline CDR1 is SGHRS and CDR2 YFSETQ. The J segment lost 5 bases and the V segment lost 5 bases, leaving 8 bases of the junction unmatched. The DNA for the CDR3 is TGCGCCAGCAGTAAGGCAGGGGGCAGTGAGACCCAGTACTTC. Translating it yields CASSKAGGSETQYF. Supplemented by reference TRBV5-1 and TRBJ2-5, the full variable domain reads KAGVTQTPRYLIKTRGQQVTLSCSPISGHRSVSWYQQTPGQGLQFLFEYFSETQRNKGNFPGRFSGRQFSNSRSEMNVSTLELGDSALYLCASSKAGGSETQYFGPGTRLLVL.

This clonotype showed up just a few times. The chain links TRBV20-1 to TRBJ2-1; 7 nucleotides align to TRBD2. Germline V gives CDR1 DFQATT, CDR2 SNEGSKA (reference sequence). This CDR3 has 16 amino acids. After removal of 0 bases from V and 5 bases from J, the junction contained 10 bases not matched to a gene. The CDR3 DNA reads TGCAGTGCTAGAGATTCGGCAGGGAGGGCGAACAATGAGCAGTTCTTC. Translation gives CSARDSAGRANNEQFF.

This clonotype was observed many times. V and J are TRBV29-1 and TRBJ1-3, with TRBD1 matching 9 bases. The length of the CDR3 is 13 residues. After removal of 5 bases from V and 4 bases from J, the junction contained 3 bases not matched to a gene. CDR1 is SQVTM and CDR2 is ANQGSEA in the germline V gene. Here the CDR3 reads CSVHRGPGNTIYF. The CDR3 DNA reads TGCAGCGTTCACAGGGGGCCCGGAAACACCATATATTTT.

This clonotype showed up many times. The chain has TRBV4-1 and TRBJ1-2; D not resolved. Germline lookup yields CDR1 MGHRA and CDR2 YSYEKL. The V end lost 0 bases, the J end lost 5 bases, and 4 bases lay between the germline ends. The CDR3 loop spans 12 amino acids. The CDR3 loop is CASSQEGYGYTF. The CDR3 region has the DNA TGCGCCAGCAGCCAAGAGGGATATGGCTACACCTTC.

The chain links TRBV5-1 to TRBJ2-3; D is perhaps TRBD1 (5 bases). Looked up from germline, CDR1 is SGHRS and CDR2 is YFSETQ. Between the trimmed V and J ends, which lost 0 bases and 2 bases, there was a span of 10 bases. The CDR3 loop spans 15 amino acids. As DNA, the CDR3 is TGCGCCAGCAGCTTGGAGGGGCCCCCCACAGATACGCAGTATTTT. Amino acid sequence: CASSLEGPPTDTQYF.

This clonotype turned up a few times. The V call is TRBV29-1, the J call TRBJ2-3, with TRBD1 as a possible D gene (5 bases). The V end was cut by 4 bases, the J end by 2 bases, with 10 bases between. Germline lookup yields CDR1 SQVTM and CDR2 ANQGSEA. This CDR3 has 13 amino acids. CDR3 amino acids: CSVGRVLTDTQYF. CDR3 nucleotides: TGCAGCGTTGGCAGGGTCCTCACAGATACGCAGTATTTT.

The rearrangement joins TRBV4-1 to TRBJ1-1, with D possibly being TRBD1 (5 bases). The CDR3 has 17 residues. Trimming removed 0 bases at V and 1 base at J, with 15 bases between. CDR1 and CDR2 (germline): MGHRA, YSYEKL. The chain's CDR3 is CASSQDHLRGRNTEAFF. The CDR3 DNA sequence: TGCGCCAGCAGCCAAGATCACCTAAGGGGTCGGAACACTGAAGCTTTCTTT.

This clonotype was counted a few times. CDR3 loop: CSVDRSSGKDPYNEQFF. The CDR3 bases are TGCAGCGTTGACCGGTCTAGCGGGAAAGACCCCTACAATGAGCAGTTCTTC. V is TRBV29-1 and J is TRBJ2-1; 9 bases align to TRBD2. The CDR3 length is 17 residues. Losses at the gene ends were 3 bases for V and 2 bases for J; bases not matched to a gene: 11. CDR1 is SQVTM, CDR2 ANQGSEA, per germline.

This clonotype was seen only a few times. The chain joins TRBV11-2 to TRBJ1-6; 8 positions match TRBD1. The ends lost 3 bases at V and 9 bases at J; junction bases unmatched: 4. The germline V gene has CDR1 SGHAT and CDR2 FQNNGV. This CDR3 is built from 14 residues. Here the CDR3 DNA reads TGTGCCAGCAGCTTCGACAGGGGCAGTTCACCCCTCCACTTT. Translating it yields CASSFDRGSSPLHF.

The chain joins TRBV25-1 to TRBJ1-2; TRBD1 might be the D (5 bases). Germline CDR1 and CDR2: MGHDK and SYGVNS. There are 12 residues in the CDR3. The germline V and J ends were trimmed by 5 bases and 2 bases, with 6 bases remaining between them. The CDR3 loop is CASSRGNYGYTF. The DNA of the CDR3 is TGTGCCAGCAGTAGGGGAAACTATGGCTACACCTTC.

This chain connects TRBV11-2 to TRBJ2-2; the D is unclear. Germline loops: CDR1 SGHAT, CDR2 FQNNGV. Trimming stripped 4 bases from V and 6 bases from J, with 12 bases between. This CDR3 has 14 residues. CDR3 nucleotides: TGTGCCAGCAGCTGGCAGGTGGCCGCCGGGGAGCTGTTTTTT. It codes for CASSWQVAAGELFF.

This clonotype appeared many times. The CDR3 loop reads CASRGQGGQPQHF. In nucleotides, the CDR3 is TGTGCCAGCAGAGGACAGGGCGGTCAGCCCCAGCATTTT. This rearrangement joins TRBV25-1 to TRBJ1-5; TRBD1 aligns across 8 bases. Germline V gene sequence: CDR1 MGHDK, CDR2 SYGVNS. The trim removed 6 bases at V and 6 bases at J, leaving 4 bases unmatched. The CDR3 totals 13 residues.